Following are 13 T cell receptor beta chains from one sample sequenced in a study of blood T cells in healthy people across ages (dated by TCRdb to 2013 to 2016). Libraries were made using 5' RACE. Sequencing used an Illumina HiSeq 2500. A second PCR of about 7 to 12 cycles was run with a J-beta primer mix and a sample-barcoded 5' primer. TCRdb reran the public reads through fastp at Q25 and MiXCR, keeping productive beta chains. Rows with a matching CDR3 protein are joined into one entry that keeps the most common DNA and genes. This sample comprises about 1.8 million distinct CDR3 sequences, 40% to 55% of them detected only once. Of the sample, roughly 2.1% is held by the ten largest clones. The sample taken for sequencing was blood. The receptor set was obtained from a woman aged 40 to 50 in good health.

This clonotype was detected a few times. The chain recombines TRBV10-3 with TRBJ2-5; D is possibly TRBD1 (5 bases). The CDR3 covers 12 residues. Germline values: CDR1 ENHRY, CDR2 SYGVKD. Trimming stripped 0 bases from V and 7 bases from J, with 6 bases between. The DNA of the CDR3 is TGTGCCATCAGTGAGTCCCAGGGGACCCAGTACTTC. It encodes CAISESQGTQYF.

V gene TRBV19 combines with J gene TRBJ2-6; D is unclear. CDR1 and CDR2 from the germline V gene are LNHDA and SQIVND (reference sequence). V dropped 6 bases and J dropped 5 bases, with 11 bases sitting between them. The CDR3 runs to 14 residues. DNA for the CDR3: TGTGCCAGTAGCGACGAACTCCGGGCCAACGTCCTGACTTTC. This translates into CASSDELRANVLTF.

V and J are TRBV28 and TRBJ2-1, with 10 bases that match TRBD2. The length of the CDR3 is 17 residues. The V and J ends lost 5 bases and 7 bases, in that order; junction bases with no gene match: 14. The germline CDR1 and CDR2 sequences are MDHEN and SYDVKM. As DNA, the CDR3 is TGTGCCAGCAGTATCGATCGTCTAGCGGGGGTAGGTAATGAGCAGTTCTTC. Translated, it gives CASSIDRLAGVGNEQFF.

The chain recombines TRBV7-2 with TRBJ2-5; D assignment may be TRBD1 or TRBD2 (7 bases each). The CDR3 contains 15 residues. Looked up from germline, CDR1 is SGHTA and CDR2 is FQGNSA. V was pared by 5 bases and J by 11 bases, with 24 bases between. The chain's CDR3 is CASSPQGGPVDEQYF. In DNA, the CDR3 is TGTGCCAGCAGCCCCCAGGGGGGGCCCGTGGATGAGCAGTACTTC.

The CDR3 DNA follows: TGTGCCAGCGGACCACAGGGCGGTCAGCCCCAGCATTTT. It is translated as CASGPQGGQPQHF. This rearrangement joins TRBV5-6 to TRBJ1-5; tentative D call: TRBD1 (6 bases). This CDR3 is 13 amino acids long. Trimming cost V 7 bases and J 6 bases, with 14 bases left between them. CDR1 SGHDT and CDR2 YYEEEE come from the germline V gene.

This clonotype was found a few times. This chain uses TRBV5-4 with TRBJ2-3, with 8 nucleotides matching TRBD2. The germline V gene encodes CDR1 SGHNT and CDR2 YYREEE (reference sequence). The CDR3 covers 16 residues. V trimming: 4 bases; J trimming: 6 bases; junction bases outside the gene matches: 13. CDR3 sequence: CASSRTATSETDTQYF. CDR3 in DNA: TGTGCCAGCAGCCGGACCGCGACTAGCGAGACCGATACGCAGTATTTT.

A few counts support this clonotype. CDR3: CASSQDRGQDEQYF. In DNA form, the CDR3 reads TGCGCCAGCAGCCAAGACAGGGGGCAGGACGAGCAGTACTTC. The chain carries TRBV4-3 and TRBJ2-7; TRBD1 matches 8 bases. J lost 5 bases, V lost 0 bases, and 3 bases had no gene match. CDR1 LGHNA and CDR2 YSLEER come from the germline V gene. This CDR3 has 14 residues.

This clonotype was seen a handful of times. The V gene is TRBV24-1, the J gene TRBJ2-1; 12 bases line up with TRBD2. The CDR3 consists of 16 residues. Germline V gives CDR1 KGHDR, CDR2 SFDVKD. Trimming took 2 bases from V and 13 from J; bases not matched to a gene: 11. CDR3 coding DNA: TGTGCCACCAGTGATTCTAGCGGGGGGGCCTTGGAGACCCAGTTCTTC. Amino acids: CATSDSSGGALETQFF.

The V and J genes are TRBV7-8 and TRBJ1-2; D is ambiguous. The CDR3 contains 13 residues. Trimming took off 1 base at V and 8 bases at J, with 11 bases between the two ends. Germline CDR1 and CDR2: SGHVS and FQNEAQ. CDR3 DNA sequence: TGTGCCAGCAGCTTAGAGGCCTATTGGGGCTACACCTTC. It yields the protein CASSLEAYWGYTF.

The rearrangement links TRBV20-1 to TRBJ2-5; 8 bases are a match to TRBD2. The trim removed 2 bases at V and 4 bases at J, leaving 6 bases unmatched. The germline CDR1 and CDR2 sequences are DFQATT and SNEGSKA (reference sequence). The CDR3 totals 14 residues. The CDR3 DNA follows: TGCAGTGCTAGATTGGAGAGCGGGGGAGAGACCCAGTACTTC. This encodes CSARLESGGETQYF.

This clonotype appeared many times. V gene TRBV27 combines with J gene TRBJ2-3; possibly TRBD2 for D (6 bases). CDR1 is MNHEY and CDR2 is SMNVEV in the germline V gene (reference sequence). The CDR3 length is 15 residues. Trimming shortened V by 0 bases and J by 0 bases, and 7 bases separated the two germline ends. In DNA, the CDR3 is TGTGCCAGCAGTTTATCTAGCGGAAGCACAGATACGCAGTATTTT. Translated: CASSLSSGSTDTQYF.

The chain joins TRBV24-1 to TRBJ1-2; no reliable D call. Germline V lookup: CDR1 KGHDR, CDR2 SFDVKD. V was cut by 4 bases and J by 4 bases, with 12 bases left in between. The CDR3 length is 14 residues. Written as DNA, the CDR3 is TGTGCCACCAGTGACTGGACTGTGTCCTATGGCTACACCTTC. Protein product: CATSDWTVSYGYTF.

This chain joins TRBV4-3 and TRBJ2-3, with TRBD2 as a possible D gene (5 bases). The CDR3 runs 17 residues. The V gene lost 2 bases and the J gene lost 0 bases, with 15 bases spanning the gap. Per the germline V gene, CDR1 is LGHNA and CDR2 is YSLEER. The CDR3 DNA reads TGCGCCAGCAGCCAACAAACGTCGGGGTTTAGCACAGATACGCAGTATTTT. Amino acids: CASSQQTSGFSTDTQYF.